The 6 T cell receptor beta chains reported below all come from one sample, sequenced in a study of identical twins. MiXCR, run by TCRdb on the 5' RACE reads, gives a single entry per CDR3 protein. The table has some 790,000 distinct CDR3 sequences, about 20% seen once. The sample was also reused in another study, on T cells expressing NK-cell markers.

Sequenced: PBMCs. All receptors come from a woman between 18 and 30 years old in good health.

This clonotype was observed a few times. The CDR3 coding sequence is TGTGCCAGCAGTTTAGGGGCCCACCGACAGGGGGGTAATTCACCCCTCCACTTT. Translating it yields CASSLGAHRQGGNSPLHF. This chain links TRBV27 with TRBJ1-6; 9 bases map to TRBD1. The CDR3 has 18 amino acids. V shed 2 bases, J shed 6 bases, and the junction held 11 bases outside the gene matches. Germline CDR1 is MNHEY and CDR2 is SMNVEV (reference sequence).

This clonotype has at least ten counts. The V and J genes are TRBV12-3 or TRBV12-4 and TRBJ2-1; D is uncertain. CDR3 size: 14 residues. The V and J ends lost 1 base and 9 bases respectively, with 13 bases between them. In DNA, the CDR3 is TGTGCCAGCAGTTTAGGATCCGGGTTGGGTGAGCAGTTCTTC. Amino acids: CASSLGSGLGEQFF.

This clonotype was counted a few times. CDR3 region: CSARPLTGAQETQYF. CDR3 DNA sequence: TGCAGTGCTAGGCCCTTGACAGGAGCCCAAGAGACCCAGTACTTC. This chain uses TRBV20-1 with TRBJ2-5, with D maybe TRBD1 (6 bases). This CDR3 contains 15 residues. The V gene lost 3 bases and the J gene lost 1 base, with 15 bases spanning the gap. The V gene's germline CDR1 is DFQATT and CDR2 SNEGSKA (reference sequence).

The V call is TRBV20-1, the J call TRBJ1-1; no clear D gene. Trimming pared 0 bases from V and 10 bases from J, leaving 9 bases between. The CDR3 totals 11 residues. From germline, CDR1 is DFQATT and CDR2 SNEGSKA (reference sequence). This chain's CDR3 is CSARDNSGAFF. CDR3 DNA sequence: TGCAGTGCTAGAGATAACTCGGGAGCTTTCTTT.

The CDR3 DNA is TGCAGTGCTAGTAGGCAGGGGGACGACGAGCAGTACTTC. The encoded protein is CSASRQGDDEQYF. The chain uses TRBV20-1 and TRBJ2-7; 7 bases are a match to TRBD1. The trim removed 3 bases at V and 5 bases at J, leaving 7 bases unmatched. Germline values: CDR1 DFQATT, CDR2 SNEGSKA (reference sequence). The CDR3 sequence is 13 residues long.

A few counts support this clonotype. This chain links TRBV9 with TRBJ2-5; no reliable D call. The V end was cut by 3 bases, the J end by 3 bases, with 12 bases between. This CDR3 has 14 amino acids. The V gene's germline CDR1 is SGDLS and CDR2 YYNGEE. CDR3 in amino acids: CASSGDGVEETQYF. In nucleotides, the CDR3 is TGTGCCAGCAGCGGGGATGGGGTAGAAGAGACCCAGTACTTC.